The 25 T cell receptor beta chains given below trace back to one sample, sequenced in a study of blood T cell repertoires in COVID-19. Profiled with immunoSEQ multiplex PCR; TCRdb holds only in-frame clones, not every one. The sample lists tens of thousands of clones, 82% occurring once. Source material: peripheral blood. All receptors derive from a woman older than 75 with acute or convalescent COVID-19.

The chain couples TRBV6-6 to TRBJ2-1; 8 bases line up with TRBD1. The CDR3 totals 13 residues. Germline lookup yields CDR1 MNHNY and CDR2 SVGAGI (reference sequence). V shed 10 bases and J 4 bases; nucleotides not matched to a gene: 6. CDR3 bases: TGTGCCACCTCGACAGGGGTATACAATGAGCAGTTCTTC. Its translation: CATSTGVYNEQFF.

The chain combines TRBV5-8 with TRBJ2-7; 9 nucleotides align to TRBD2. The CDR3 covers 16 residues. The ends lost 4 bases at V and 7 bases at J; junction bases unmatched: 15. Germline CDR1 and CDR2: SGHTS and YDEGEE. CDR3 sequence: CASSPHLASGTGEQYF. CDR3 nucleotide sequence: TGTGCCAGCAGCCCGCATTTGGCTAGCGGGACGGGTGAGCAGTACTTC.

The rearrangement joins TRBV19 to TRBJ2-1; D unclear. Germline CDR1 reads LNHDA; CDR2 reads SQIVND (reference sequence). V lost 5 bases, J lost 6 bases, and 14 bases lay in between. The CDR3 has 14 amino acids. CDR3 amino acids: CASSEPKSGNEQFF. CDR3 nucleotide sequence: TGTGCCAGTAGTGAGCCTAAGAGTGGCAATGAGCAGTTCTTC.

V and J are TRBV5-5 and TRBJ2-5, with D unresolved. Looked up from germline, CDR1 is SGHKS and CDR2 is YYEKEE (reference sequence). CDR3 length equals 14 residues. V was pared by 4 bases and J by 5 bases, with 15 bases between. The CDR3, as DNA: TGTGCCAGCAGCCCCGTGGAGCGCCGCGAGACCCAGTACTTC. The encoded protein is CASSPVERRETQYF. The whole variable domain, remainder taken from reference TRBV5-5 and TRBJ2-5, is DAGVTQSPTHLIKTRGQQVTLRCSPISGHKSVSWYQQVLGQGPQFIFQYYEKEERGRGNFPDRFSARQFPNYSSELNVNALLLGDSALYLCASSPVERRETQYFGPGTRLLVL.

As concerns this clone: The identical CDR3 is also encoded by other nucleotide sequences in the sample. V and J are TRBV12-3 or TRBV12-4 and TRBJ1-5; D is unresolved. V lost 5 bases to trimming and J lost 4 bases, with 9 bases between them. There are 13 residues in the CDR3. In DNA form, the CDR3 reads TGTGCCAGCAGTCTCAGACAAAATCAGCCCCAGCATTTT. Translation: CASSLRQNQPQHF.

This clone appeared once. V and J are TRBV5-1 and TRBJ2-1; D is unresolved. There are 17 residues in the CDR3. The V and J ends lost 0 bases and 0 bases respectively, with 13 bases between them. CDR1 is SGHRS and CDR2 is YFSETQ in the germline V gene. The CDR3: CASSLVAQRSSYNEQFF. The CDR3 coding sequence is TGCGCCAGCAGCTTGGTAGCCCAGAGGAGCTCCTACAATGAGCAGTTCTTC.

The chain has TRBV27 and TRBJ2-7; TRBD1 agrees at 9 bases. CDR1 and CDR2 (germline): MNHEY, SMNVEV (reference sequence). J lost 3 bases, V lost 2 bases, and 8 bases had no gene match. The CDR3 runs to 16 residues. The CDR3 spells CASSLLASGQGYEQYF. CDR3 nucleotides: TGTGCCAGCAGTTTACTCGCCTCGGGACAGGGCTACGAGCAGTACTTC.

The rearrangement joins TRBV2 to TRBJ2-5, with unresolved D. Trimming removed 8 bases from V and 5 bases from J, with 15 bases in between. The CDR3 loop spans 13 amino acids. The germline V gene encodes CDR1 SNHLY and CDR2 FYNNEI. The CDR3 DNA sequence: TGTGCCAGCGGTTCCACGGAGTTCGAGACCCAGTACTTC. Translating gives CASGSTEFETQYF.

Details on this clone: Other DNA sequences in this specimen translate into the identical CDR3. The rearrangement links TRBV5-1 to TRBJ2-7; 9 nucleotides align to TRBD1. J was trimmed by 4 bases and V by 4 bases; bases with no gene match: 6. Germline CDR1 reads SGHRS; CDR2 reads YFSETQ. The CDR3 is made up of 14 amino acids. The DNA for the CDR3 is TGCGCCAGCAGCCCCCCGGGACAGGGATACGAGCAGTACTTC. The encoded protein is CASSPPGQGYEQYF.

The rearrangement joins TRBV12-3 or TRBV12-4 to TRBJ1-2; TRBD1 matches 7 bases. The trim removed 6 bases at V and 7 bases at J, leaving 8 bases unmatched. The CDR3 is made up of 13 amino acids. CDR3 in amino acids: CASSEKGAAGYTF. As DNA, the CDR3 is TGTGCCAGCAGCGAGAAGGGGGCGGCTGGCTACACCTTC.

The V call is TRBV30, the J call TRBJ1-1; the match to TRBD1 covers 10 bases. This CDR3 spans 17 amino acids. V lost 2 bases and J lost 0; bases outside the gene matches: 9. Germline-derived CDR1 and CDR2 are GTSNPN and SVGIG (reference sequence). The CDR3 region is CAWSTWDRGGLNTEAFF. The CDR3 nucleotides are TGTGCCTGGAGTACCTGGGACAGGGGCGGGCTGAACACTGAAGCTTTCTTT.

In its sample, this clone was seen a few times. V usage is TRBV9 and J usage is TRBJ2-6, with D possibly TRBD2 on 5 matching bases. V shed 0 bases and J shed 0 bases, with 10 bases lying between them. The V gene's germline CDR1 is SGDLS and CDR2 YYNGEE. This CDR3 region has 17 residues. The CDR3 region is CASSVGGRNSGANVLTF. CDR3 DNA sequence: TGTGCCAGCAGCGTAGGAGGGCGAAACTCTGGGGCCAACGTCCTGACTTTC.

This chain links TRBV5-1 with TRBJ2-2, with 14 bases matching TRBD2. This CDR3 is 18 amino acids long. From germline, CDR1 is SGHRS and CDR2 YFSETQ. With V trimmed by 0 bases and J by 5 bases, 6 bases remained unmatched. The chain's CDR3 is CASSLVGTSGRSTGELFF. As DNA, the CDR3 is TGCGCCAGCAGCTTGGTCGGGACTAGCGGGAGATCGACCGGGGAGCTGTTTTTT.

This clone was counted a single time. The DNA of the CDR3 is TGTGCCAGCAGCACGGGGGGACAGGGACGTGAAAAACTGTTTTTT. It codes for CASSTGGQGREKLFF. J is TRBJ1-4 and V is TRBV9; 9 positions agree with TRBD1. The CDR3 runs 15 residues. CDR1 and CDR2 from the germline V gene are SGDLS and YYNGEE. Trimming at V came to 4 bases and at J to 7 bases, leaving 8 bases not matched to a gene.

The chain joins TRBV9 to TRBJ2-3; 14 bases map to TRBD2. The germline V gene encodes CDR1 SGDLS and CDR2 YYNGEE. Trimming cost V 4 bases and J 3 bases; bases outside gene matches: 10. This CDR3 is built from 18 residues. CDR3 DNA: TGTGCCAGCAGCCCTCGACTAGCGGGAGGGAGTTGGACAGATACGCAGTATTTT. This translates into CASSPRLAGGSWTDTQYF.

This clone was detected only a few times. The chain links TRBV7-2 to TRBJ2-2; 9 nucleotides line up with TRBD1. Germline lookup yields CDR1 SGHTA and CDR2 FQGNSA. The junction had 7 bases not matched to a gene; V was cut back by 1 base and J by 7 bases. CDR3 length equals 16 residues. The CDR3 coding sequence is TGTGCCAGCAGCTTAGATTCGGGGACAGGGTACGGGGAGCTGTTTTTT. Its protein is CASSLDSGTGYGELFF.

The chain couples TRBV19 to TRBJ2-1, with D perhaps TRBD2 (6 bases). Germline V gene data show CDR1 as LNHDA and CDR2 as SQIVND (reference sequence). CDR3 length: 17 amino acids. The V gene lost 9 bases and the J gene lost 7 bases, with 28 bases spanning the gap. Here the CDR3 reads CARNLERALPVLNEQFF. The CDR3 DNA reads TGTGCCAGAAACTTAGAGCGGGCGCTTCCGGTCCTTAATGAGCAGTTCTTC.

The chain employs TRBV19 and TRBJ2-7, with a tentative D call TRBD2 (6 bases). The CDR3 runs 14 residues. The germline V gene has CDR1 LNHDA and CDR2 SQIVND (reference sequence). Trimming cost V 1 base and J 3 bases, with 10 bases left between them. The CDR3: CASSIAGLDYEQYF. The CDR3 region has the DNA TGTGCCAGTAGTATAGCGGGACTTGACTACGAGCAGTACTTC.

V and J are TRBV14 and TRBJ2-3, with D perhaps matching TRBD2 (6 bases). Germline values: CDR1 SGHDN, CDR2 FVKESK. CDR3 length: 17 residues. V was pared by 1 base and J by 2 bases, with 16 bases between. The CDR3 DNA reads TGTGCCAGCAGCCAAGGAACTCTAGCGCTACCCACAGATACGCAGTATTTT. Translation gives CASSQGTLALPTDTQYF. The full variable domain, its missing parts supplied by reference TRBV14 and TRBJ2-3, is EAGVTQFPSHSVIEKGQTVTLRCDPISGHDNLYWYRRVMGKEIKFLLHFVKESKQDESGMPNNRFLAERTGGTYSTLKVQPAELEDSGVYFCASSQGTLALPTDTQYFGPGTRLTVL.

This clone was observed once. The rearrangement links TRBV29-1 to TRBJ2-7; TRBD2 might be the D (6 bases). Germline V lookup: CDR1 SQVTM, CDR2 ANQGSEA. The CDR3 sequence is 12 residues long. Trimming took 4 bases from V and 7 from J, leaving 14 bases between them. CDR3 sequence (DNA): TGCAGCGTTGGCTACGGACGGGGGGAGCAGTACTTC. This encodes CSVGYGRGEQYF.

The gene calls are TRBV29-1 and TRBJ1-2, with a tentative D call TRBD1 (6 bases). Trimming left V 2 bases short and J 4 bases short, with 11 bases between. The germline CDR1 and CDR2 sequences are SQVTM and ANQGSEA. There are 13 residues in the CDR3. In DNA form, the CDR3 reads TGCAGCGTTGAAACAGGGTTCGGCTATGGCTACACCTTC. It codes for CSVETGFGYGYTF.

V gene TRBV7-9 combines with J gene TRBJ1-2; weak D call: TRBD1 (6 bases). The V gene lost 7 bases and the J gene lost 6 bases, with 18 bases spanning the gap. Germline V gives CDR1 SEHNR, CDR2 FQNEAQ (reference sequence). The CDR3 is 14 amino acids. CDR3 nucleotides: TGTGCCAGCATCGACAGGACGGGTCCAAATGGCTACACCTTC. Amino acid sequence: CASIDRTGPNGYTF.

V and J are TRBV19 and TRBJ2-1; TRBD2 aligns across 15 bases. The germline V gene has CDR1 LNHDA and CDR2 SQIVND (reference sequence). V lost 7 bases, J lost 6 bases, and 4 bases stayed unmatched. The CDR3 contains 15 residues. The CDR3 loop is CASTSGLAGGNEQFF. The DNA for the CDR3 is TGTGCCAGTACCTCGGGACTAGCGGGGGGCAATGAGCAGTTCTTC.

This clone was observed a few times. The chain uses TRBV5-4 and TRBJ2-1; D is possibly TRBD1 (5 bases). There are 15 residues in the CDR3. Deletions cut 0 bases from V and 7 bases from J, with 14 bases between. Germline V gene sequence: CDR1 SGHNT, CDR2 YYREEE (reference sequence). The DNA of the CDR3 is TGTGCCAGCAGCTTGGAAGGGGCAGGTAGGAATGAGCAGTTCTTC. It yields the protein CASSLEGAGRNEQFF.

The V and J genes are TRBV10-3 and TRBJ1-3; the match to TRBD1 covers 7 bases. Losses at the gene ends were 6 bases for V and 4 bases for J; bases not matched to a gene: 6. This CDR3 comprises 14 residues. Germline CDR1 reads ENHRY; CDR2 reads SYGVKD. The CDR3 loop is CAIRPGTAGNTIYF. The CDR3 DNA sequence: TGTGCCATCAGACCCGGGACAGCCGGAAACACCATATATTTT.